Listed below are T cell receptor beta chains from one sample, sequenced in a study of blood T cell repertoires in COVID-19. Clones were read by immunoSEQ multiplex PCR, and TCRdb kept only the in-frame ones, dropping some. Of roughly 500,000 clones in the sample, approximately 90% were seen once. Sequenced: PBMCs or T cells enriched from blood (not recorded which). All receptors derive from a woman aged 40 to 50 who had recovered from COVID-19. The CDR3 runs from the conserved cysteine through the conserved F or W. Fields, in order: D gene, clone size, J gene, V gene, CDR3 protein, CDR3 DNA. D genes are given only for firm matches. Size is stated for part of the rows, as once, few or many counts, or as a class when the clone is expanded.

TRBD2	few	TRBJ2-3	TRBV25-1	CASSESRTSGSADTQYF	TGTGCCAGCAGTGAATCTCGGACTAGCGGGAGCGCAGATACGCAGTATTTT
-	-	TRBJ1-4	TRBV4-3	CASSLLRSSNEKLFF	TGCGCCAGCAGCCTGCTAAGGAGTTCTAATGAAAAACTGTTTTTT
-	-	TRBJ2-7	TRBV19	CASSLRRRDNYEQYF	TGTGCCAGTAGTCTCCGCCGCCGGGACAATTACGAGCAGTACTTC
TRBD1	few	TRBJ2-2	TRBV3-1/TRBV3-2	CASSPTDRGLNTGELFF	TGTGCCAGCAGCCCCACCGACAGGGGACTTAACACCGGGGAGCTGTTTTTT
TRBD2	-	TRBJ2-3	TRBV4-3	CASSQDLSGSAYTQYF	TGCGCCAGCAGCCAAGATCTTAGCGGGAGTGCATATACGCAGTATTTT
-	-	TRBJ1-2	TRBV20-1	CSASRPGGSLYTF	TGCAGTGCTAGTCGCCCTGGGGGGAGTCTCTACACCTTC
TRBD1	-	TRBJ1-3	TRBV19	CASSPPGGSGNTIYF	TGTGCCAGTAGCCCCCCAGGGGGCTCTGGAAACACCATATATTTT
-	-	TRBJ2-2	TRBV6-5	CASSYTRDTNTGELFF	TGTGCCAGCAGTTACACCCGGGACACGAACACCGGGGAGCTGTTTTTT
TRBD1	-	TRBJ1-1	TRBV27	CASSRRDRDTEAFF	TGTGCCAGCAGTCGCCGGGACAGGGACACTGAAGCTTTCTTT
-	-	TRBJ1-6	TRBV7-2	CASRRDASSYNSPLHF	TGTGCCAGCAGGCGTGACGCTAGCTCCTATAATTCACCCCTCCACTTT
TRBD1	-	TRBJ1-5	TRBV19	CASRTGAHNQPQHF	TGTGCCAGTCGGACAGGGGCTCACAATCAGCCCCAGCATTTT
-	-	TRBJ1-3	TRBV19	CASSILSAGRSGNTIYF	TGTGCCAGTAGTATCTTGTCGGCAGGGCGCTCTGGAAACACCATATATTTT